This paragraph reports one TCR beta chain. These data come from a study of CD8 T cells in Susac syndrome. Negative isolation yielded CD8+ and CD4+ T cells; FACS enriched TEMRA cells. A quantity of roughly 0.5 to 1 ug RNA underwent reverse transcription using random hexamers. The immunoSEQ assay covered 54 Vbeta and 13 Jbeta segments for CDR3. Each CDR3 protein gets one entry after TCRdb re-called the immunoSEQ multiplex PCR reads with MiXCR. Of about 200,000 distinct CDR3 sequences listed, around 95% are singletons. The CDR3 is 16 residues long. In germline, CDR1 is SGHAT, CDR2 FQNNGV. Trimming removed 2 bases at V and 3 bases at J, with 15 bases between.

This receptor was obtained from a human donor in good health. Sequencing input: CD4+ T cells from PBMCs. The chain carries TRBV11-2 and TRBJ2-3; D assignment may be TRBD1 or TRBD2 (5 bases each). The chain's CDR3 is CASSLRGQGVTDTQYF. CDR3 nucleotide sequence: TGTGCCAGCAGCTTAAGGGGCCAGGGAGTGACAGATACGCAGTATTTT. The whole variable domain, remainder taken from reference TRBV11-2 and TRBJ2-3, is EAGVAQSPRYKIIEKRQSVAFWCNPISGHATLYWYQQILGQGPKLLIQFQNNGVVDDSQLPKDRFSAERLKGVDSTLKIQPAKLEDSAVYLCASSLRGQGVTDTQYFGPGTRLTVL.